One and the same sample provided the 14 T cell receptor beta chains below, sequenced in a study of T cells in Graves' hyperthyroidism and ophthalmopathy. RNA transcripts gave rise to amplified TCR beta CDR3 regions. Initially, a first-round RT-PCR of the TCR CDR3 employed the HTBI primer set. TCRdb fed the multiplex PCR reads into MiXCR, producing one record per CDR3 protein. The data contain fewer than 250,000 distinct CDR3 sequences, around 15% of them seen just once; the ten biggest clones take up approximately 30%. Sequenced input: blood. The receptors originated from a woman aged 18-29 years with Graves' ophthalmopathy.

This clonotype has at least ten counts. The chain is built from TRBV15 and TRBJ2-3; 14 positions agree with TRBD2. The CDR3 is made up of 15 amino acids. The ends lost 5 bases at V and 6 bases at J; junction bases unmatched: 4. In germline, CDR1 is LNHNV, CDR2 YYDKDF (reference sequence). The CDR3 coding sequence is TGTGCCACCAGCGCCCGGACTAGCGGGAGGGATACGCAGTATTTT. Translating gives CATSARTSGRDTQYF.

This clonotype has only a few counts. This chain joins TRBV9 and TRBJ2-7; 11 nucleotides agree with TRBD2. Per the germline V gene, CDR1 is SGDLS and CDR2 is YYNGEE. The CDR3 is made up of 15 amino acids. The V segment lost 3 bases and the J segment 2 bases; nucleotides outside the gene matches: 4. CDR3 in DNA: TGTGCCAGCAGCGCTACTAGCGGGAGAGCCTACGAGCAGTACTTC. Translated, it gives CASSATSGRAYEQYF.

A note on this clonotype: This may stem from a read error, because a much larger clone lies one nucleotide away. This sequence joins TRBV9 and TRBJ1-2, with D hard to call. The CDR3 sequence is 16 residues long. The germline gives CDR1 SGDLS, CDR2 YYNGEE. V shed 4 bases and J shed 6 bases, with 22 bases lying between them. CDR3 loop: CASSSNPMGNNHGYTF. In DNA, the CDR3 is TGTGCCAGCAGCTCAAACCCTATGGGAAACAACCATGGCTACACCTTC.

Many counts were recorded for this clonotype. The genes are TRBV5-6 and TRBJ2-3; 8 bases are shared with TRBD1. Germline lookup yields CDR1 SGHDT and CDR2 YYEEEE. There are 16 residues in the CDR3. V was clipped by 0 bases and J by 2 bases; unmatched bases: 5. Here the CDR3 reads CASSLVRGRITDTQYF. The CDR3 DNA follows: TGTGCCAGCAGCTTGGTCAGGGGGCGCATCACAGATACGCAGTATTTT.

This clonotype has just a few counts. This may be a read error, as it is one base from a much larger clone. The V and J genes are TRBV7-8 and TRBJ1-5, with 7 positions matching TRBD1. The CDR3 has 16 residues. The V gene end was trimmed by 0 bases and the J gene end by 6 bases; junction bases not matched to a gene: 8. Germline V gene lookup returns CDR1 SGHVS and CDR2 FQNEAQ. The DNA for the CDR3 is TGTGCCAGCAGCTTAGCGTCTTTACAGGGGATTCAGCCCCAGCATTTT. Translation: CASSLASLQGIQPQHF. The full variable domain, in which reference TRBV7-8 and TRBJ1-5 provide the parts outside the CDR3, is GAGVSQSPRYKVAKRGQDVALRCDPISGHVSLFWYQQALGQGPEFLTYFQNEAQLDKSGLPSDRFFAERPEGSVSTLKIQRTQQEDSAVYLCASSLASLQGIQPQHFGDGTRLSIL.

This clonotype was picked up many times. The chain joins TRBV7-8 to TRBJ1-3; possibly TRBD1 for D (6 bases). V lost 5 bases and J lost 0, with 14 bases in between. The CDR3 sequence is 16 residues long. Germline values: CDR1 SGHVS, CDR2 FQNEAQ. CDR3 loop: CASSTGDTGSGNTIYF. The CDR3 region has the DNA TGTGCCAGCAGCACGGGGGACACAGGCTCTGGAAACACCATATATTTT.

The chain joins TRBV7-2 to TRBJ2-2; 7 bases are a match to TRBD1. The CDR3 covers 16 residues. Germline CDR1 SGHTA, CDR2 FQGNSA. V shed 6 bases, J shed 2 bases, and the junction held 9 bases outside the gene matches. The CDR3 DNA reads TGTGCCAGCAGTGTGAACAGGGGACCTAACACCGGGGAGCTGTTTTTT. Its translation is CASSVNRGPNTGELFF. The variable domain in full, completed from reference TRBV7-2 and TRBJ2-2, reads GAGVSQSPSNKVTEKGKDVELRCDPISGHTALYWYRQSLGQGLEFLIYFQGNSAPDKSGLPSDRFSAERTGGSVSTLTIQRTQQEDSAVYLCASSVNRGPNTGELFFGEGSRLTVL.

Ten or more counts support this clonotype. This chain joins TRBV12-3 or TRBV12-4 and TRBJ1-5; D remains ambiguous. The CDR3 sequence is 16 residues long. Trimming cost V 4 bases and J 7 bases, with 20 bases left between them. This CDR3 is CASSSRWRGGGQPQHF. As DNA, the CDR3 is TGTGCCAGCAGTTCAAGATGGCGTGGAGGAGGACAGCCCCAGCATTTT.

This clonotype was detected ten times or more. The chain joins TRBV20-1 to TRBJ2-1; 8 bases map to TRBD1. The CDR3 spans 13 residues. J was trimmed by 4 bases and V by 3 bases; bases with no gene match: 2. Germline V gene sequence: CDR1 DFQATT, CDR2 SNEGSKA (reference sequence). CDR3 sequence: CSASGTGYNEQFF. DNA for the CDR3: TGCAGTGCTAGCGGGACAGGATACAATGAGCAGTTCTTC.

The V and J genes are TRBV9 and TRBJ2-7; 7 bases match TRBD1. Germline lookup yields CDR1 SGDLS and CDR2 YYNGEE. J was trimmed by 7 bases and V by 3 bases; bases with no gene match: 13. This CDR3 is 15 amino acids long. The CDR3 spells CASSGENRGSGEQYF. The CDR3 nucleotides are TGTGCCAGCAGCGGCGAAAACAGGGGATCGGGGGAGCAGTACTTC.

This clonotype was seen a few times. The J gene is TRBJ2-7, the V gene TRBV6-9, with 16 bases that match TRBD2. This CDR3 has 16 amino acids. Germline CDR1 MNHGY, CDR2 SVAAGI. The V gene end was trimmed by 0 bases and the J gene end by 5 bases; junction bases not matched to a gene: 1. The CDR3: CASSYSGTSGGDEQYF. In DNA form, the CDR3 reads TGTGCCAGCAGTTATTCCGGGACTAGCGGGGGGGACGAGCAGTACTTC.

This clonotype came up many times. CDR3 loop: CSASQGTNTEAFF. The CDR3 DNA reads TGCAGTGCTTCACAGGGGACGAACACTGAAGCTTTCTTT. This chain uses TRBV20-1 with TRBJ1-1; 7 bases agree with TRBD1. After removal of 5 bases from V and 1 base from J, the junction contained 4 bases not matched to a gene. The germline gives CDR1 DFQATT, CDR2 SNEGSKA (reference sequence). This CDR3 spans 13 amino acids.

This clonotype was picked up many times. The J gene is TRBJ1-1, the V gene TRBV20-1; D is unclear. Per germline, CDR1 DFQATT and CDR2 SNEGSKA (reference sequence). The CDR3 consists of 12 residues. CDR3 in DNA: TGCGGATCCCAGGACGTCAACACTGAAGCTTTCTTT. Protein product: CGSQDVNTEAFF.

This clonotype was observed many times. V gene TRBV28 combines with J gene TRBJ1-5; TRBD1 aligns across 11 bases. V shed 1 base, J shed 6 bases, and the junction held 11 bases outside the gene matches. The germline gives CDR1 MDHEN, CDR2 SYDVKM. CDR3 length: 18 residues. CDR3 amino acids: CASSLLVPWGQGVQPQHF. The CDR3 nucleotides read TGTGCCAGCAGTTTATTGGTCCCATGGGGACAGGGGGTTCAGCCCCAGCATTTT.